Listed below are T cell receptor beta chains from one sample, sequenced in a study of cytomegalovirus exposure and HLA in healthy donors. Profiled with immunoSEQ multiplex PCR; TCRdb holds only in-frame clones, not every one. The sample shows roughly 150,000 clones, 81% of them seen only once. Sequencing was carried out using PBMCs. The receptor source for this set is a man aged 50 or older in good health and CMV-seropositive. The conserved cysteine and the conserved F or W are not part of the CDR3 here. The D gene is left open where the match is weak. A row's size may be missing; if present it is once, few, many or a size class.

D gene: TRBD2; V gene: TRBV28; CDR3 length: 13; J gene: TRBJ2-2; clone size: .; CDR3 protein: ASSPRTSGTGELF
D gene: TRBD1; V gene: TRBV4-2; CDR3 length: 14; J gene: TRBJ1-1; clone size: .; CDR3 protein: ASSHDPGQGGTEAF
D gene: TRBD1; V gene: TRBV18; CDR3 length: 12; J gene: TRBJ1-2; clone size: .; CDR3 protein: ASSEGQGAAAYT
D gene: .; V gene: TRBV27; CDR3 length: 11; J gene: TRBJ2-3; clone size: .; CDR3 protein: ASRSSGTDTQY
D gene: TRBD1; V gene: TRBV18; CDR3 length: 13; J gene: TRBJ1-4; clone size: once; CDR3 protein: ASSPGQATNEKLF
D gene: .; V gene: TRBV18; CDR3 length: 14; J gene: TRBJ1-5; clone size: .; CDR3 protein: ASSHGNREGNQPQH
D gene: TRBD1; V gene: TRBV2; CDR3 length: 12; J gene: TRBJ2-5; clone size: .; CDR3 protein: ASRVDRGLETQY
D gene: TRBD1; V gene: TRBV7-9; CDR3 length: 13; J gene: TRBJ1-1; clone size: .; CDR3 protein: ASSLGDRVDTEAF
D gene: TRBD2; V gene: TRBV28; CDR3 length: 11; J gene: TRBJ2-1; clone size: few; CDR3 protein: ASRRGAYNEQF
D gene: TRBD1; V gene: TRBV6-6; CDR3 length: 12; J gene: TRBJ1-2; clone size: .; CDR3 protein: ASRQPGQGSGYT
D gene: .; V gene: TRBV11-2; CDR3 length: 10; J gene: TRBJ1-1; clone size: .; CDR3 protein: ASSPNRDAAF
D gene: .; V gene: TRBV5-1; CDR3 length: 13; J gene: TRBJ2-2; clone size: few; CDR3 protein: ASSPGTGGTGELF
D gene: TRBD2; V gene: TRBV5-1; CDR3 length: 14; J gene: TRBJ2-7; clone size: .; CDR3 protein: ASREPPAGGSYEQY
D gene: TRBD1; V gene: TRBV6-1; CDR3 length: 12; J gene: TRBJ2-5; clone size: .; CDR3 protein: ATHGTGYQETQY
D gene: .; V gene: TRBV11-2; CDR3 length: 10; J gene: TRBJ2-1; clone size: .; CDR3 protein: ASSARTREQF
D gene: .; V gene: TRBV18; CDR3 length: 13; J gene: TRBJ2-2; clone size: .; CDR3 protein: ASSPPSGITGELF